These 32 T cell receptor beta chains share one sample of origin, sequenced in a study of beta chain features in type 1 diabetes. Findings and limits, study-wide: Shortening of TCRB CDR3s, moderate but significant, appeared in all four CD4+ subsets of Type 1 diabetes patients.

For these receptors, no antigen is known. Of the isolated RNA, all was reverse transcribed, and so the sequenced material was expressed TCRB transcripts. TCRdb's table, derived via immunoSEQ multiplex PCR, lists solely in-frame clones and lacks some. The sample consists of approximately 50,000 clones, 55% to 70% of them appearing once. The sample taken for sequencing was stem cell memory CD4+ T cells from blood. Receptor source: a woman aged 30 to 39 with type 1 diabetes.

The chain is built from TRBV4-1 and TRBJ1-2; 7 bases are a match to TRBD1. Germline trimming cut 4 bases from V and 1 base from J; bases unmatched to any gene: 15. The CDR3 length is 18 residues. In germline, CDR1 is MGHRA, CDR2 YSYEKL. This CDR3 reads CASSLAGRGSGVNYGYTF. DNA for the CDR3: TGCGCCAGCAGCCTCGCGGGCAGGGGGAGTGGAGTTAACTATGGCTACACCTTC.

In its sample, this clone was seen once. The CDR3 nucleotides read TGCGCCAGCCGCTCGGGGTACCAAGAGACCCAGTACTTC. The encoded protein is CASRSGYQETQYF. The chain uses TRBV5-1 and TRBJ2-5; D perhaps matches TRBD2 (5 bases). This CDR3 contains 13 residues. Germline CDR1 is SGHRS and CDR2 is YFSETQ. The V and J ends lost 7 bases and 0 bases respectively, with 10 bases between them.

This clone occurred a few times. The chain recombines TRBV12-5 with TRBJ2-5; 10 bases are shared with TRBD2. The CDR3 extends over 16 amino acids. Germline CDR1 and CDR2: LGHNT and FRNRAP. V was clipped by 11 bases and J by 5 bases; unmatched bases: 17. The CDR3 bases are TGTGCTCCCCATTGGCCTAGCGGGAGAGGTGGGGAGACCCAGTACTTC. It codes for CAPHWPSGRGGETQYF. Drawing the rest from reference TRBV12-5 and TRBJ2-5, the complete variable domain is DARVTQTPRHKVTEMGQEVTMRCQPILGHNTVFWYRQTMMQGLELLAYFRNRAPLDDSGMPKDRFSAEMPDATLATLKIQPSEPRDSAVYFCAPHWPSGRGGETQYFGPGTRLLVL.

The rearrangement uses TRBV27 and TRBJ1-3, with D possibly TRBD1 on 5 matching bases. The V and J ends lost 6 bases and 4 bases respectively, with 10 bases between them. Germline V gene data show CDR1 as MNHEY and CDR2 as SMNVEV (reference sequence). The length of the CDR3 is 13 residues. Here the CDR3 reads CASSPQGGNTIYF. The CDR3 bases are TGTGCCAGCAGCCCCCAGGGAGGAAACACCATATATTTT.

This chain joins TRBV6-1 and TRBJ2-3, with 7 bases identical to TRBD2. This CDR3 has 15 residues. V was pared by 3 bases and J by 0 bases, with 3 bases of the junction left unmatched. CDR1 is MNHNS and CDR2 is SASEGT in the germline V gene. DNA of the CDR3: TGTGCCAGCAGTGATTGGGGGGGAAGCACAGATACGCAGTATTTT. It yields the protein CASSDWGGSTDTQYF.

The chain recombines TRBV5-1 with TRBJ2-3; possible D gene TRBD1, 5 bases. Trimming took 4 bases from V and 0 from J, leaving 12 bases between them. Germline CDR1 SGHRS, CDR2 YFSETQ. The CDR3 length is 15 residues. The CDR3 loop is CASSPGAMSTDTQYF. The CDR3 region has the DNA TGCGCCAGCAGCCCTGGGGCGATGAGCACAGATACGCAGTATTTT.

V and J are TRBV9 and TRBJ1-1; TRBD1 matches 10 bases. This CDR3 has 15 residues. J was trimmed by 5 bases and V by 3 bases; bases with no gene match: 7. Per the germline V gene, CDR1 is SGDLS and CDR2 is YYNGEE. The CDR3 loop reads CASSGPGTGVTEAFF. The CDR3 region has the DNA TGTGCCAGCAGCGGACCCGGGACAGGGGTGACTGAAGCTTTCTTT.

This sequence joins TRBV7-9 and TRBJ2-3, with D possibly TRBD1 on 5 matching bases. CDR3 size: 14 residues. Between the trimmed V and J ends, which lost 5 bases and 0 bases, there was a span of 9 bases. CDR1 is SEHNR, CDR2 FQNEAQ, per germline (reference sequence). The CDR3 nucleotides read TGTGCCAGCAGCCCCCCAGGGAGCACAGATACGCAGTATTTT. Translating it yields CASSPPGSTDTQYF.

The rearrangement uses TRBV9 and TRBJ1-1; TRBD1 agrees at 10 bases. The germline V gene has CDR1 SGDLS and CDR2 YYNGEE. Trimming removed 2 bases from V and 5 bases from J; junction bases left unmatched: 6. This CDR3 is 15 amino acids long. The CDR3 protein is CASSVSGTGETEAFF. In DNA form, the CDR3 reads TGTGCCAGCAGCGTGTCCGGGACAGGGGAAACTGAAGCTTTCTTT. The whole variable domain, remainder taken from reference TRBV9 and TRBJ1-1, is DSGVTQTPKHLITATGQRVTLRCSPRSGDLSVYWYQQSLDQGLQFLIQYYNGEERAKGNILERFSAQQFPDLHSELNLSSLELGDSALYFCASSVSGTGETEAFFGQGTRLTVV.

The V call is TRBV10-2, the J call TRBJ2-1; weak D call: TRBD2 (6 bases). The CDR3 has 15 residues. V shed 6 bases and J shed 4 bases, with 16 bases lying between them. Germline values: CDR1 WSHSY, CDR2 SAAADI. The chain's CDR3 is CASSLGEDGYNEQFF. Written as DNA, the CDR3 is TGCGCCAGCAGCTTGGGGGAGGACGGGTACAATGAGCAGTTCTTC.

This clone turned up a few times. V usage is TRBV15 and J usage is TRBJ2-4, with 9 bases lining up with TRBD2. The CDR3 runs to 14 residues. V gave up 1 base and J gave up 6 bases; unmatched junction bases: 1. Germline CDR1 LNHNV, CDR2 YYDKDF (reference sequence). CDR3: CATSRGGGGNIQYF. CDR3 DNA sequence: TGTGCCACCAGCAGAGGCGGGGGGGGAAACATTCAGTACTTC.

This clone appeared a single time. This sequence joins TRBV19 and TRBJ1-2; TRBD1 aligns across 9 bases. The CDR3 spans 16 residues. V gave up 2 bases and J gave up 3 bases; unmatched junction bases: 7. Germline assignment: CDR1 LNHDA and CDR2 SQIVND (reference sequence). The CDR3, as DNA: TGTGCCAGTAGTATAAGAAGGACAGGGGCTGACTATGGCTACACCTTC. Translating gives CASSIRRTGADYGYTF.

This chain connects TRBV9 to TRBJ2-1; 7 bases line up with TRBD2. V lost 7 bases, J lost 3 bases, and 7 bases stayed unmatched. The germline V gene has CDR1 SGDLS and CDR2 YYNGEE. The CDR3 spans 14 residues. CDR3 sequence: CASEAGPLYNEQFF. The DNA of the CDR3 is TGTGCCAGCGAAGCGGGACCCCTCTACAATGAGCAGTTCTTC.

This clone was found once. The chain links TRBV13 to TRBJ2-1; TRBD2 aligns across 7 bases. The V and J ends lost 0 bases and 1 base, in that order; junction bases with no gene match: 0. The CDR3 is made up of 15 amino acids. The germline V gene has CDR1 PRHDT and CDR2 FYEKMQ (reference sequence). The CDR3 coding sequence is TGTGCCAGCAGCTTAGGCGGGAGGTCCTACAATGAGCAGTTCTTC. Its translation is CASSLGGRSYNEQFF.

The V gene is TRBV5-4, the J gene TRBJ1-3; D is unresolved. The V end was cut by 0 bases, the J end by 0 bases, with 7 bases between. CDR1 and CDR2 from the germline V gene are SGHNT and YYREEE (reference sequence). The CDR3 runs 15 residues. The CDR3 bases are TGTGCCAGCAGCTTGGGCTTCGGCTCTGGAAACACCATATATTTT. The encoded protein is CASSLGFGSGNTIYF.

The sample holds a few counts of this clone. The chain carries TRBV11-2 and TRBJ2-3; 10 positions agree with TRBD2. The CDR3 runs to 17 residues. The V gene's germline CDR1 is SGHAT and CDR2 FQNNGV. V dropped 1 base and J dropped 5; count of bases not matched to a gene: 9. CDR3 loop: CASSLGAASGSVDTQYF. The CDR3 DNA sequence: TGTGCCAGCAGCTTAGGGGCGGCTAGCGGGAGCGTAGATACGCAGTATTTT.

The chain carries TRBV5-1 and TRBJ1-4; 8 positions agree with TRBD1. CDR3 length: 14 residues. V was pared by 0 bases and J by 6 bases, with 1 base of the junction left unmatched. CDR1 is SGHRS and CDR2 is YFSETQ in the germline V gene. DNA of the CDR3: TGCGCCAGCAGCTTGGCAGGGGGCGATGAAAAACTGTTTTTT. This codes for CASSLAGGDEKLFF.

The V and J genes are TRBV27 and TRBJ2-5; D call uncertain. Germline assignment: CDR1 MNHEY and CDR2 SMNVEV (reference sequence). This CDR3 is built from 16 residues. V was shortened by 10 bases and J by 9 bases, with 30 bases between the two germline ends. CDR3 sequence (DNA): TGTGCCACCTCACCGGCGGTCACCGAAGTTGAGAGACCCCAGTACTTC. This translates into CATSPAVTEVERPQYF.

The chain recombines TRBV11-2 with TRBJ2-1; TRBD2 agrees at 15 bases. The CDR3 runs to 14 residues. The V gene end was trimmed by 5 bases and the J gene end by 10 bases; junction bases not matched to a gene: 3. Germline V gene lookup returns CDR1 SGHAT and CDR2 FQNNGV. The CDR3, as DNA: TGTGCCAGCAGCGGACTAGCGGGAGGGAGGGAGCAGTTCTTC. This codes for CASSGLAGGREQFF.

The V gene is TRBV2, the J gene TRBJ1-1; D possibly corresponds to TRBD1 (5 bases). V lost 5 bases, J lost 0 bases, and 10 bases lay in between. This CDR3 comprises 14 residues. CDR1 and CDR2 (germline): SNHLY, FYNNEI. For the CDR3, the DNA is TGTGCCAGCAGTCCCGACAGTCTGAACACTGAAGCTTTCTTT. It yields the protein CASSPDSLNTEAFF.

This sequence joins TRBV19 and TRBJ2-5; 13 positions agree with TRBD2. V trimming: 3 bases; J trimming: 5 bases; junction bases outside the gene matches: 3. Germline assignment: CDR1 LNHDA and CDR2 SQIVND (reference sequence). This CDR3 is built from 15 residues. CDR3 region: CASSIETSGRETQYF. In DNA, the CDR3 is TGTGCCAGTAGTATCGAGACTAGCGGGAGGGAGACCCAGTACTTC.

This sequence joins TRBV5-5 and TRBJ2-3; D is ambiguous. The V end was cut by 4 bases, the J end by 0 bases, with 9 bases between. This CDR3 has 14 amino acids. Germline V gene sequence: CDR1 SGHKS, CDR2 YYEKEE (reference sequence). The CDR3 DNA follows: TGTGCCAGCAGCCGCGCCACGAGCACAGATACGCAGTATTTT. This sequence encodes CASSRATSTDTQYF.

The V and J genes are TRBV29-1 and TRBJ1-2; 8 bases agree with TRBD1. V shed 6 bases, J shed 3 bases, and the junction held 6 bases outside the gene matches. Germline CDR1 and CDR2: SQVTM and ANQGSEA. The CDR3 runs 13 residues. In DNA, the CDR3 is TGCAGCGTCGGACAGGGAACAGACTATGGCTACACCTTC. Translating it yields CSVGQGTDYGYTF.

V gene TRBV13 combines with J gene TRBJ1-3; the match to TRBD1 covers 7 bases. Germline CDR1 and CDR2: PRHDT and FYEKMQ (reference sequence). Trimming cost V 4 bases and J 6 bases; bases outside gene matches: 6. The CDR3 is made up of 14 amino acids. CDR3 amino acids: CASSSGQRENTIYF. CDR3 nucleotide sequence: TGTGCCAGCAGCTCGGGACAGCGCGAAAACACCATATATTTT.

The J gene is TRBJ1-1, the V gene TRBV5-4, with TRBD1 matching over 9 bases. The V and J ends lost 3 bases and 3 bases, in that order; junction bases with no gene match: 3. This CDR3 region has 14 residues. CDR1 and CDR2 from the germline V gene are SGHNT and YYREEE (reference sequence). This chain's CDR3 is CASSSGQGYTEAFF. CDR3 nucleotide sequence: TGTGCCAGCAGCTCTGGACAGGGGTACACTGAAGCTTTCTTT.

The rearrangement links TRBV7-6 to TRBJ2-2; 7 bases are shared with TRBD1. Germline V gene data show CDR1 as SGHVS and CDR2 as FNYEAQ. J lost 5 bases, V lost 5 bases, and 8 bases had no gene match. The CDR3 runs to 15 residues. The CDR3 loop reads CASSPYRGKTGELFF. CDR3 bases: TGTGCCAGCAGCCCCTACAGGGGAAAGACCGGGGAGCTGTTTTTT.

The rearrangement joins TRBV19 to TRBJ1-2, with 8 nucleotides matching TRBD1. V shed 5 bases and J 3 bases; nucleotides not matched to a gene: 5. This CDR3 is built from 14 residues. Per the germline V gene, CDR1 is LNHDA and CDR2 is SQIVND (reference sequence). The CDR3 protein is CASSPDRVDYGYTF. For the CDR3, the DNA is TGTGCCAGTAGTCCGGACAGGGTAGACTATGGCTACACCTTC.

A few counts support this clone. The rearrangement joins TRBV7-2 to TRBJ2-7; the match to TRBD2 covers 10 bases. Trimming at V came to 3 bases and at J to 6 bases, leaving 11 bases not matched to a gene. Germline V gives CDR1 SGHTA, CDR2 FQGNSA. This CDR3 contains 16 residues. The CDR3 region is CASSFRSGRAASEQYF. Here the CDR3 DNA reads TGTGCCAGCAGCTTCCGGAGCGGGAGGGCCGCTTCCGAGCAGTACTTC.

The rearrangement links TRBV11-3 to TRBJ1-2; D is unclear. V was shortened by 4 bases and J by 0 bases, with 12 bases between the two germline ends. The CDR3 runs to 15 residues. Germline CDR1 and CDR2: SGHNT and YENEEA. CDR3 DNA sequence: TGTGCCAGCAGCTCAATCGACAAAACTAACTATGGCTACACCTTC. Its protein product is CASSSIDKTNYGYTF.

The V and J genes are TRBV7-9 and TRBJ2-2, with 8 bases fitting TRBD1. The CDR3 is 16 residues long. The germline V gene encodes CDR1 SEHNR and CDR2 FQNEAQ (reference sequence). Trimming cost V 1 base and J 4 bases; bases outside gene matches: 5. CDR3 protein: CASSLGQGFGTGELFF. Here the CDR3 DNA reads TGTGCCAGCAGCTTAGGACAGGGGTTTGGCACCGGGGAGCTGTTTTTT.

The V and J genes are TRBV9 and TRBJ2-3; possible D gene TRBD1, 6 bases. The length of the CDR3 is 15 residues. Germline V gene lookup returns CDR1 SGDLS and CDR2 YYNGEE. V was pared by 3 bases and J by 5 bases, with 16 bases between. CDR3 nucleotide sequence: TGTGCCAGCAGCGGGGGGCGCAGGGACATAGATACGCAGTATTTT. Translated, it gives CASSGGRRDIDTQYF. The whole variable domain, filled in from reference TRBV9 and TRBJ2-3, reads DSGVTQTPKHLITATGQRVTLRCSPRSGDLSVYWYQQSLDQGLQFLIQYYNGEERAKGNILERFSAQQFPDLHSELNLSSLELGDSALYFCASSGGRRDIDTQYFGPGTRLTVL.

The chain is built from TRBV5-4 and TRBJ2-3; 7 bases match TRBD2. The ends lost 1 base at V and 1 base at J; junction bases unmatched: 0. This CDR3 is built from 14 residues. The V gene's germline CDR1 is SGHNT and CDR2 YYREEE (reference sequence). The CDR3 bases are TGTGCCAGCAGCTTGACTAGCGGCACAGATACGCAGTATTTT. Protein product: CASSLTSGTDTQYF.